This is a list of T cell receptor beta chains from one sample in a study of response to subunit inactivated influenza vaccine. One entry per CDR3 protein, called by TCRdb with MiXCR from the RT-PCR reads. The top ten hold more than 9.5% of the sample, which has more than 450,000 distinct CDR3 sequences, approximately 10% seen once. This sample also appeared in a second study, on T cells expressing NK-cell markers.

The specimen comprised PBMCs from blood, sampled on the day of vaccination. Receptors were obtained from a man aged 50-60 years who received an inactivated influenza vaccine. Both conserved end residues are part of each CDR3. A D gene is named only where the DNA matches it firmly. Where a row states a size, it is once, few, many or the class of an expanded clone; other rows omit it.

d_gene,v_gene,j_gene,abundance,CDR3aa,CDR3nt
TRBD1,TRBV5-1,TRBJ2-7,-,CASSPGGQEYYEQYF,TGCGCCAGCAGCCCAGGGGGACAGGAGTACTACGAGCAGTACTTC
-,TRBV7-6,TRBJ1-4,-,CASSLGGIGEKLFF,TGTGCCAGCAGCTTAGGAGGGATCGGTGAAAAACTGTTTTTT
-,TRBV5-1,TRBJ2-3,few,CASSLAEVDTQYF,TGCGCCAGCAGCTTGGCCGAAGTTGATACGCAGTATTTT
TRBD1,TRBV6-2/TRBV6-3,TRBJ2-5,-,CASRNRGNQETQYF,TGTGCCAGCAGAAACAGGGGCAACCAAGAGACCCAGTACTTC
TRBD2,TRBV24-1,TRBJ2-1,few,CATSDPSGGSYNEQFF,TGTGCCACCAGTGACCCTAGCGGGGGGTCCTACAATGAGCAGTTCTTC
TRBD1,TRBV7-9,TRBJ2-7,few,CASSSDRDGYEQYF,TGTGCCAGCAGCTCGGACAGGGACGGCTACGAGCAGTACTTC
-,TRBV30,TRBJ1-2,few,CAWSALSYGYTF,TGTGCCTGGAGTGCCCTCTCGTATGGCTACACCTTC
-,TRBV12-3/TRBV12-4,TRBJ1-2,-,CASSPAGQLHGYTF,TGTGCCAGCAGCCCGGCCGGACAGTTGCATGGCTACACCTTC
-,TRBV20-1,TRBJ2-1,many,CSAGLVNEQFF,TGCAGTGCTGGGCTTGTTAATGAGCAGTTCTTC
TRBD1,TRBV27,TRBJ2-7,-,CASSNRGTYEQYF,TGTGCCAGCAGTAACAGGGGCACCTACGAGCAGTACTTC
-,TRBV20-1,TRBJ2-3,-,CMVQTDTQYF,TGCATGGTTCAAACAGATACGCAGTATTTT
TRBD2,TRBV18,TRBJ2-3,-,CASAKTSGRSTDTQYF,TGTGCCAGCGCGAAAACTAGCGGGAGAAGCACAGATACGCAGTATTTT
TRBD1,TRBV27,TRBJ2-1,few,CASSKHQTGGSYNEQFF,TGTGCCAGCAGCAAACATCAGACAGGGGGATCCTACAATGAGCAGTTCTTC
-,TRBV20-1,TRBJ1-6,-,CSAHRGGWNNSPLHF,TGCAGTGCCCATAGGGGGGGTTGGAATAATTCACCCCTCCACTTT
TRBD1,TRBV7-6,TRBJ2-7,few,CASSFAGIRGEQYF,TGTGCCAGCAGCTTTGCCGGAATCAGGGGGGAGCAGTACTTC
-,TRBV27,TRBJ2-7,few,CASSLSMGLAVSEQYF,TGTGCCAGCAGTTTATCGATGGGGCTGGCGGTCTCCGAGCAGTACTTC
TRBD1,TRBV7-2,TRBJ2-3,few,CASSQDRVVDTQYF,TGTGCCAGCAGCCAGGACAGGGTTGTTGATACGCAGTATTTT
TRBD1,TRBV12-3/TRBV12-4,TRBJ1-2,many,CASSPGTRGLYGYTF,TGTGCCAGCAGCCCAGGGACAAGGGGGCTCTATGGCTACACCTTC
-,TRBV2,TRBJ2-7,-,CASSAGYSYEQYF,TGTGCCAGCAGTGCTGGCTATTCCTACGAGCAGTACTTC
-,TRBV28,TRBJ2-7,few,CASSSGTPAYEQYF,TGTGCCAGCAGTTCAGGGACGCCCGCCTACGAGCAGTACTTC
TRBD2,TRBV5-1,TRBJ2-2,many,CASSPGLAGVAGELFF,TGCGCCAGCAGCCCTGGACTAGCGGGAGTAGCCGGGGAGCTGTTTTTT
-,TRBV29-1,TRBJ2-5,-,CSVAANGETQYF,TGCAGCGTTGCAGCGAACGGAGAGACCCAGTACTTC
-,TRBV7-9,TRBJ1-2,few,CASSYDWNGYTF,TGTGCCAGCAGCTATGACTGGAACGGCTACACCTTC
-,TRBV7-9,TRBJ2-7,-,CASSTYDKPSYEQYF,TGTGCCAGCAGCACCTATGACAAACCCTCCTACGAGCAGTACTTC
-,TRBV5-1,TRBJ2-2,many,CASSLAPQGNTGELFF,TGCGCCAGCAGCTTGGCCCCACAGGGAAACACCGGGGAGCTGTTTTTT
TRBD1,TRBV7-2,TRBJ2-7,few,CASSLRGRYEQYF,TGTGCCAGCAGCCTCAGGGGGCGATACGAGCAGTACTTC
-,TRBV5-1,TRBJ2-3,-,CASIEGFGSTDTQYF,TGCGCCAGCATAGAGGGGTTCGGGAGCACAGATACGCAGTATTTT
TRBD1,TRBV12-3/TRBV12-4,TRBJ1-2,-,CASSGDRAGGYTF,TGTGCCAGCAGCGGGGACAGGGCGGGCGGCTACACCTTC
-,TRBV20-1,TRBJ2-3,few,CSAETGNRADTQYF,TGCAGTGCTGAAACGGGAAACCGTGCAGATACGCAGTATTTT
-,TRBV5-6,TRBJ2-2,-,CASSLRRKPGELFF,TGTGCCAGCAGCTTGAGGCGGAAACCCGGGGAGCTGTTTTTT
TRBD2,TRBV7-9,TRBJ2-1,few,CASSPLRGGLYNEQFF,TGTGCCAGCAGCCCCCTTCGCGGGGGGCTTTACAATGAGCAGTTCTTC
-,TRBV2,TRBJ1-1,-,CASNPAGSDEAFF,TGTGCCAGCAATCCGGCAGGGTCGGATGAAGCTTTCTTT
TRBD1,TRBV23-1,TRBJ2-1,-,CASSHQGQGVPSYNEQFF,TGCGCCAGCAGTCATCAGGGACAGGGGGTCCCCTCCTACAATGAGCAGTTCTTC
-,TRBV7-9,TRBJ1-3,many,CASSSPTADDSGNTIYF,TGTGCCAGCAGCTCCCCGACGGCGGACGACTCTGGAAACACCATATATTTT
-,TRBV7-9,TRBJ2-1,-,CASSPRGPNEQFF,TGTGCCAGCAGCCCACGGGGACCCAATGAGCAGTTCTTC
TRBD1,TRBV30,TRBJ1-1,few,CAWRAYIGQGAEAFF,TGTGCCTGGAGAGCCTATATAGGACAGGGGGCTGAGGCTTTCTTT
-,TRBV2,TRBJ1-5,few,CASNTLTQHF,TGTGCCAGCAACACACTTACCCAGCATTTT
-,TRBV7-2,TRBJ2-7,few,CASSFGRSNEQYF,TGTGCCAGCAGCTTCGGCAGGTCTAACGAGCAGTACTTC
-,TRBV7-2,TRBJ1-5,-,CASSWGPLNQPQHF,TGTGCCAGCAGCTGGGGACCGCTGAATCAGCCCCAGCATTTT